This TCR beta chain emerged from a study of cytomegalovirus exposure and HLA in healthy donors. V shed 6 bases and J shed 3 bases, with 5 bases lying between them. Per germline, CDR1 MDHEN and CDR2 SYDVKM. This CDR3 has 12 residues. Both 60 Vbeta primers and 13 Jbeta primers went into the PCR. Repertoires were generated with immunoSEQ multiplex PCR, while TCRdb's copy carries only in-frame clones and drops some. The top ten clones hold roughly 3.2% of a sample with about 96,000 clones, approximately 74% of them seen once. This TCR came from a female donor in good health and CMV-seropositive. The V gene is TRBV28, the J gene TRBJ1-4; D not resolved. Specimen: PBMCs. The CDR3 is CASRVANEKLFF. The CDR3 coding sequence is TGTGCCAGCAGGGTAGCTAATGAAAAACTGTTTTTT.